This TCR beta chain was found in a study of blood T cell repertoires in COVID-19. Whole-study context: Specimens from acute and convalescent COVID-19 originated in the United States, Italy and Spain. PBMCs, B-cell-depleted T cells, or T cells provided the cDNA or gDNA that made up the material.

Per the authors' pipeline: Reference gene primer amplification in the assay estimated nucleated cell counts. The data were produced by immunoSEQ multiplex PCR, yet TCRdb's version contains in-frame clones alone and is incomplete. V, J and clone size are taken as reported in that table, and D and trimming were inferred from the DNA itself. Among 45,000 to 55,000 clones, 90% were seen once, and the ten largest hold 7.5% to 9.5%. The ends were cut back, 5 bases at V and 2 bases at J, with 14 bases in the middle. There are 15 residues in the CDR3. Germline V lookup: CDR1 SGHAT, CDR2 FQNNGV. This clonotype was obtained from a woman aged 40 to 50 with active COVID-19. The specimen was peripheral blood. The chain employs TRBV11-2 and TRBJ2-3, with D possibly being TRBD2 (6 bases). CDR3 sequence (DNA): TGTGCCAGCAGCCCCATCGGGGGAGACACAGATACGCAGTATTTT. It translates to CASSPIGGDTDTQYF.